The following is a T cell receptor beta chain sequence with its context. Per the original data handling: Reference gene primer amplification gave nucleated cell count estimates. TCRdb's table, derived via immunoSEQ multiplex PCR, lists solely in-frame clones and lacks some. V and J calls and clone size are copied from that table; D and trimming were computed from the DNA. Of over 350,000 clones in the sample, roughly 85% were seen once. Cohorts were based on clinical histories the participants reported. This sample is part of a study of blood T cell repertoires in COVID-19. On the study more broadly: PBMCs, B-cell-depleted T cells, or T cells were the source of the cDNA or gDNA that made up the material.

CDR3 length equals 12 residues. Trimming stripped 0 bases from V and 13 bases from J, with 8 bases between. Germline V gives CDR1 SGHNT, CDR2 YYREEE (reference sequence). Source material: PBMCs or T cells enriched from blood (not recorded which). The V call is TRBV5-4, the J call TRBJ1-6; D gene uncertain. The sequence was obtained from a young woman with acute COVID-19. CDR3 coding DNA: TGTGCCAGCAGCTTGGATAACGGGCCCCTCCACTTT. It encodes CASSLDNGPLHF.